Listed below are T cell receptor beta chains from one sample, sequenced in a study of blood T cell repertoires in COVID-19. Clones were read by immunoSEQ multiplex PCR, and TCRdb kept only the in-frame ones, dropping some. The data hold about 40,000 clones, with approximately 91% observed a single time. Sequenced material: peripheral blood. These receptors all stem from a man aged 60 to 69 with active COVID-19. Both conserved end residues are part of each CDR3. Fields, in order: V gene, CDR3 protein.

TRBV10-3,CAISEGRTDTQYF
TRBV7-6,CASSVRGSYGYTF
TRBV28,CASSLKPTGGTEAFF
TRBV3-1/TRBV3-2,CASSPADHQRADTQYF
TRBV10-3,CACRGVTDIQYF
TRBV5-6,CASSAGLAVHTGELFF
TRBV7-9,CASSLFLGGGNQPQHF
TRBV2,CANSETPAGELFF
TRBV28,CASSLYRAKIAHNEQFF
TRBV7-9,CASSLGQVNEKLFF
TRBV4-1,CASSQEDASGSYEQYF
TRBV27,CASSLSGTGDNEQFF
TRBV30,CASSRGLAGGPDTQYF
TRBV5-1,CASTTGPSGANVLTF
TRBV10-3,CAAKRRDTGELFF
TRBV18,CASSPQGTQALNTEAFF
TRBV14,CASSQVLVTESQETQYF
TRBV7-9,CASSLTGVGNEQYF
TRBV19,CASSTGSRNQPQHF
TRBV18,CASSPPGRGIYTQYF
TRBV5-1,CASSPGTGNTEAFF
TRBV27,CASTLTPTSIFYEQFF
TRBV9,CASNRGLGTGELFF
TRBV24-1,CAPISCRVHYEQYF
TRBV4-1,CASSHPHLASGMGGLANEQFF
TRBV9,CASSVGAGGVGDTEAFF
TRBV5-1,CASSLEGGKNIQYF
TRBV20-1,CSASSRTSSYNEQFF
TRBV30,CAWSVQPETQYF
TRBV5-1,CASSLLSTSGRGAYNEQFF
TRBV6-5,CASSYSGGSSPETQYF
TRBV9,CASSVGDRTYNSPLHF
TRBV10-3,CATEGTTYEQYF
TRBV3-1/TRBV3-2,CASSHRQGADEKLFF
TRBV6-6,CASRVGDRVSNEQFF
TRBV28,CASSLEWRGNQPQHF
TRBV7-3,CASSLSLADTQYF
TRBV6-4,CASSAGTGGADTQYF
TRBV9,CASSVDQGSGNTIYF
TRBV5-4,CASSLSGFLDGTGELFF
TRBV4-1,CASSPREAGANVLTF
TRBV7-9,CASSFRFPIEAFF
TRBV7-3,CASSPYNLRGWADTGELFF
TRBV5-4,CASSLQGGIHEQYF
TRBV4-1,CASSLIAGYTYEQYF
TRBV19,CAIHLASGNSPLHF
TRBV29-1,CSVVPPNTEAFF
TRBV11-2,CASSHIWQNYEQYF
TRBV5-4,CASSEGGLGNIQYF